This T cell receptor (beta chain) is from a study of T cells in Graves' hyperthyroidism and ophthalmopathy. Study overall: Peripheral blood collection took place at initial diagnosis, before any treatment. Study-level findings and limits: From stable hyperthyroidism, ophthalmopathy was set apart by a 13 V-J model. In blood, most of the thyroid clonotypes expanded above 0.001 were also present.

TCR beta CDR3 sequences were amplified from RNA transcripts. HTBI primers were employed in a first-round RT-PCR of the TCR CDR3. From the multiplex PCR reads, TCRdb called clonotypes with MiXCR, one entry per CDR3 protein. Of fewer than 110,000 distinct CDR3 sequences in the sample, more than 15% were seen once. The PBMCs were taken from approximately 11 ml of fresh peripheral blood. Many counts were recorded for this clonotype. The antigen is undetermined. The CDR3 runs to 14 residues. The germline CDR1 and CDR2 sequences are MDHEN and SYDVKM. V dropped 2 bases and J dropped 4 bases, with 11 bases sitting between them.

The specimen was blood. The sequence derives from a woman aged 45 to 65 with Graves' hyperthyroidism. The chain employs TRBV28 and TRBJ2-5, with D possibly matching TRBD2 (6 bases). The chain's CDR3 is CASSLPGGRETQYF. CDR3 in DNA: TGTGCCAGCAGTTTACCCGGGGGAAGAGAGACCCAGTACTTC.